Included here is one T cell receptor beta chain sequence, with context. These data belong to a study of patients and donors after allogeneic stem cell transplantation. The trim removed 3 bases at V and 0 bases at J, leaving 11 bases unmatched. Per the germline V gene, CDR1 is SGDLS and CDR2 is YYNGEE. The CDR3 consists of 18 residues. In TCRdb, the RT-PCR reads were re-called with MiXCR into one record per CDR3 protein. The sample holds approximately 150,000 distinct CDR3 sequences, 30% to 45% seen once. This clonotype originated in a human donor who was either an allogeneic HSCT recipient or a stem cell or donor lymphocyte infusion donor (not recorded which). It is not recorded whose cells these are; they may come from a transplant donor. The chain has TRBV9 and TRBJ1-3, with 8 bases matching TRBD1. The material sequenced was blood, either unsorted or a sorted T cell fraction (not recorded which). The CDR3 reads CASSDLTGALPSGNTIYF. CDR3 DNA sequence: TGTGCCAGCAGCGATCTGACAGGGGCCCTCCCCTCTGGAAACACCATATATTTT.